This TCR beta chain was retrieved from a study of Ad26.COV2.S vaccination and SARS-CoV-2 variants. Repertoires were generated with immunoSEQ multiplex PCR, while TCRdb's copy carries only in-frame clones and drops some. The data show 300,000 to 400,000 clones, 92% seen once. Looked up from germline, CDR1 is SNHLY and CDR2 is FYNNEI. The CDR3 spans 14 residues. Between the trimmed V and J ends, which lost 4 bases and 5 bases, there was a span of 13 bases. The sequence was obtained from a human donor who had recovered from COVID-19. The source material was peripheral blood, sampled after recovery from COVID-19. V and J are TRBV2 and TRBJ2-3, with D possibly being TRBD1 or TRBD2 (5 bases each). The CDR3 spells CASSGGTAGDTQYF. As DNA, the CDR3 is TGTGCCAGCAGTGGGGGGACCGCAGGAGATACGCAGTATTTT.